Reported below is one TCR beta chain. This clone was counted only a few times. Its recognized antigen is unknown. A much larger clone lies a single base off, so this may be a read error. The sample carries other DNA sequences with the same CDR3. Preparation of the library involved PCR. Sequencing took place on an Illumina HiSeq 4000. The TCR beta-chain CDR3 region of each patient was profiled by high-throughput sequencing. Per the source publication's procedure: A classifier to discriminate distant-metastatic papillary thyroid cancer patients was built from CDR3 differences across clinicopathological groups. To measure repertoire diversity the researchers used the Shannon index, while the Morisita-Horn index served to gauge how similar the tumor and blood repertoires were. Clones were called with MiXCR by TCRdb after fastp trimmed the public reads at Q25, and only in-frame beta chains were retained. TCRdb's processing, not the authors', yielded these V and J calls. For this sample the table gives 30,000 to 45,000 clones, of which approximately 19% were detected only once. The ten largest clones capture approximately 20% of the sample.

The CDR3 holds 15 amino acids from the cysteine to the phenylalanine. CDR3 DNA is the only sequence kept; it has 45 bases, read in frame from the first base. For CDR1 and CDR2, the germline V gene lists KGHDR and SFDVKD. This sample was included in a study of metastatic and nonmetastatic thyroid tumors (dated by TCRdb to 2020 to 2021). Study-wide context: Repertoires were compared across peripheral blood and tumor or nodule tissue samples from malignant and benign thyroid patients. Broader findings and caveats from the paper: In both blood and tumor samples, TCR beta diversity was reported to be significantly higher in malignant tumors than in benign nodules.

None of the patients had been given any treatment before thyroid surgery. Using T-cell receptor beta sequencing, the researchers looked back retrospectively at clinical samples from patients, gathered between about 2011 and 2018. The chain uses TRBV24-1 and TRBJ1-4; the D gene remains uncertain. Sequencing was done on a sample of blood. This TCR came from a female donor with papillary thyroid cancer or a benign thyroid nodule (not recorded which). Some clones in this sample may be carry-over from other donors' samples. The CDR3 region has the sequence CATSPTGPGNEKLFF. Read as DNA, the sequence is TGTGCCACCAGTCCGACCGGACCGGGAAATGAAAAGCTGTTTTTT.